This T cell receptor (beta chain) was recorded in a study of control samples from healthy donors and cancer patients. V lost 2 bases to trimming and J lost 0 bases, with 13 bases between them. The CDR3 has 15 amino acids. Germline V gene lookup returns CDR1 GTSNPN and CDR2 SVGIG (reference sequence). Some clones are missing from TCRdb's copy, which holds only in-frame ones; the method was immunoSEQ multiplex PCR. The repertoire holds approximately 82,000 clones, with about 93% as singletons. This sequence was found in a woman aged 18 to 35 in good health. This rearrangement joins TRBV30 to TRBJ1-1; D uncertain. The sample consisted of blood. CDR3 protein: CAWSRKWGMNTEAFF. The CDR3 DNA is TGTGCCTGGAGTAGGAAGTGGGGAATGAACACTGAAGCTTTCTTT.